The subject of this entry is one T cell receptor (beta chain). No antigen is known for it. A single base separates this from a much larger clone, so it may be a read error. The sample belongs to a study of blood T cell repertoires in COVID-19 (dated by TCRdb to about 2020). Turning to the overall study: Samples covering the acute and convalescent phases of COVID-19 were provided by collaborators in the United States, Italy and Spain. The prospective study material was composed of cDNA or gDNA derived from T cells, B-cell-depleted T cells, or PBMCs. The dataset comprised deeply sampled blood TCRbeta repertoires from subjects exposed to, actively infected with, or recovered from COVID-19. The repertoires were released in a freely available public database meant as a resource for research on the immune response to SARS-CoV-2. The samples were drawn from two sources: the first 160 participants of the ongoing ImmuneRACE study, and 950 to 1,500 subjects contributed by 6 global collaborators. Nearly every sample came with metadata listing a de-identified subject ID, COVID-19 status, age in years and sex. Where available, HLA class I and class II types were taken from metadata supplied by the sample provider and were not determined by assay-based typing.

General findings and caveats noted by the study authors: The amount of clinical and demographic metadata varied by source and participant and was provided uncurated.

The germline V gene (reference sequence) sets CDR1 to SGHNT and CDR2 to YYREEE. Relative to germline, V is missing 4 bases and J is missing 2 bases, with 3 bases of the junction outside any gene match. CDR3 length: 14 amino acids, cysteine to phenylalanine. The kept DNA is CDR3 alone, 42 bases in frame from the first base. One collaborating source in Seattle enrolled patients while the patients were actively infected and followed the patients over time throughout the course of disease. Collaborating institutions collected whole blood in K2EDTA tubes following their own protocols. Collaborator samples were shipped for TCRbeta analysis as frozen whole blood, isolated PBMCs, or DNA extracted from either sample type. TCRbeta CDR3 regions were amplified from genomic DNA by means of the immunoSEQ Assay, a bias-controlled multiplex PCR. As for the original processing: The number of nucleated cells in each sample was estimated by amplification of reference gene primers within the assay. Sequence reads were collapsed and filtered to measure the absolute abundance of every unique TCRbeta CDR3 rearrangement. For each sample, productive Simpson clonality was calculated as the square root of Simpson's diversity index over productive rearrangements. TCRdb limited this immuneACCESS table to in-frame rearrangements with V and J called. A share of clones is missing; checked studies link under half to unresolved V genes, and the rest is unexplained. For V, J and clone size, that table is used; D and trimming come from the DNA. For this sample there are about 150,000 clones; 70% to 90% appear just once. The ten most abundant clones make up 6.5% to 7.5% of the sample.

This TCR was recovered from a man older than 75 with COVID-19, enrolled during active disease. Recombination linked TRBV5-4 to TRBJ1-3; 7 bases in the junction line up with TRBD1. Sequencing was performed on peripheral blood. Read as DNA, the sequence is TGTGCCAGCAGCACCGGACAGGCTGGAAACACCATATATTTT. It translates as CASSTGQAGNTIYF.